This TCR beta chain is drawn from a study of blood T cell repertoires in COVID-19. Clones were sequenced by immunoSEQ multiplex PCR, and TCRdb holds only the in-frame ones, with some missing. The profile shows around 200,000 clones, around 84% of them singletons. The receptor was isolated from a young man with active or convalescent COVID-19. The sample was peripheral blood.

The CDR3 nucleotides are TGTGCCTGGAGCCCGGCCGGGATCTACAATGAGCAGTTCTTC. This codes for CAWSPAGIYNEQFF. The genes are TRBV30 and TRBJ2-1, with D maybe TRBD2 (5 bases). Looked up from germline, CDR1 is GTSNPN and CDR2 is SVGIG (reference sequence). This CDR3 is built from 14 residues. V lost 3 bases and J 3 bases, leaving 12 bases between the germline ends.